This record covers a single T cell receptor (beta chain). This clonotype was picked up a small number of times. Its antigen is unknown. Qualities for individual bases were not recorded, and no much larger clone is one base off. The sample was run on an Illumina NovaSeq 6000. TCRalpha and TCRbeta cDNA libraries were built by 5'RACE with constant-segment primers, adding sample barcodes and unique molecular identifiers. RNA was extracted from every sample with Trizol reagent. The libraries were amplified in two PCR steps, and the second step added a second sample barcode and Illumina TruSeq adapters. The libraries were sequenced on an Illumina NovaSeq using 2 x 150 bp paired-end reads. Concerning the study's data processing: The reads were demultiplexed and collapsed into UMI-guided consensus sequences using migec v1.2.7. With mixcr v2.1.11, UMI consensuses were aligned to TRA and TRB V and J templates and assembled into clonotypes. A clonotype was counted as expanded or contracted only when both edgeR and NoisET called the clonotype significant, with the noise models trained on biological replicates. For edgeR calls, a false discovery rate-adjusted p below 0.01 and a log2 fold-change threshold of 1 were applied. As an exploratory analysis of dynamics, max-normalized trajectories of the 1000 most abundant clonotypes were examined by PCA with hierarchical clustering. Separately sequenced CD4+ and CD8+ repertoires were used to assign the CD4 or CD8 phenotype of responding clones. Using fastp at Q25 and MiXCR, TCRdb reprocessed the public reads and kept productive beta chains. All rows with the same CDR3 protein become a single entry with the most common DNA and genes. The V and J calls were not made by the authors but by TCRdb's processing. This sample lists under 50,000 distinct CDR3 sequences; 8.5% to 10% were detected once. The leading ten clones occupy 12% of the sample.

The entry originates in a study of T-cell memory formation after mild COVID-19 (TCRdb year 2021). For context, the study as a whole: Most TCR sequence clusters were specific to one of the two donors. In two donors, T-cell clones that expanded and contracted after mild COVID-19 were followed by sequencing TCRalpha and TCRbeta repertoires longitudinally. Two young, previously healthy adult volunteers made up the cohort, one male and one female.

The investigation overall reported the following: Only two mild cases were covered in the study, and larger cohorts including severe cases with pre-infection samples were considered necessary. Contracting CD4+ clones were found mainly in CM and EM memory subsets, while CD8+ clones were enriched in EMRA. Some responding clones were detected in pre-infection memory, which suggested that pre-existing cross-reactive memory T cells had joined the SARS-CoV-2 response. Balanced CD4/CD8 phenotypes were observed for clones contracting from day 15 to 85, whereas a bias towards CD4+ was observed for a second wave of clones expanding from day 15 to 37. The second-wave clones that peaked on day 37 were not confirmed to be SARS-CoV-2 specific.

The germline V gene (reference sequence) provides CDR1 LGHDT and CDR2 YNNKEL. The CDR3 measures 14 amino acids from cysteine to phenylalanine. Kept here is only the CDR3 DNA, which spans 42 bases and is read in frame from base 1. The junction shows trimming of 1 base on V and 7 bases on J, plus 10 bases between the germline ends. Ficoll-Paque density gradient centrifugation was used to isolate PBMCs. The source is an adult woman who had mild COVID-19 (a few samples of this study predate the infection). The sample titles of this study are shuffled in the database, so cell type and time point are left out; the donor was told from shared clones. The sequenced sample was PBMCs or a T cell subset sorted from them (not recorded which). The chain joins TRBV3-1 to TRBJ1-4, with the D segment identity uncertain. This receptor carries the CDR3 CASSQGPLSEKLFF. DNA sequence: TGTGCCAGCAGCCAAGGGCCCCTTAGTGAAAAACTGTTTTTT.